The source of this T cell receptor (beta chain) is a study of cytomegalovirus exposure and HLA in healthy donors. General study results and limits: According to an earlier analysis, most TCR beta V segments yielded productive rearrangements about 87% or about 30% of the time. There were three CMV-associated chains whose specificity for CMV antigens was confirmed in vitro. What a later analysis reportedly showed was that an Asian-associated ancestry cluster had fewer N-insertions than the approximately 720-donor mean. The authors listed 164 TCR beta chains as cytomegalovirus-associated.

In regard to this clone: Its antigen remains unknown.

13 Jbeta primers and 60 Vbeta primers were used for the PCR. Clones were sequenced by immunoSEQ multiplex PCR, and TCRdb holds only the in-frame ones, with some missing. The table shows hundreds of thousands of clones, with over 65% occurring only once. The CDR3 loop spans 14 amino acids. Germline V gene sequence: CDR1 ENHRY, CDR2 SYGVKD. Trimming removed 6 bases from V and 4 bases from J; junction bases left unmatched: 4. The TCR sequence derives from a middle-aged man in good health and CMV-seronegative. The rearrangement joins TRBV10-3 to TRBJ2-7; 12 positions agree with TRBD2. Sequenced input: PBMCs. The CDR3 reads CAISGTSGFYEQYF. CDR3 coding DNA: TGTGCCATCAGCGGGACTAGCGGGTTTTACGAGCAGTACTTC.